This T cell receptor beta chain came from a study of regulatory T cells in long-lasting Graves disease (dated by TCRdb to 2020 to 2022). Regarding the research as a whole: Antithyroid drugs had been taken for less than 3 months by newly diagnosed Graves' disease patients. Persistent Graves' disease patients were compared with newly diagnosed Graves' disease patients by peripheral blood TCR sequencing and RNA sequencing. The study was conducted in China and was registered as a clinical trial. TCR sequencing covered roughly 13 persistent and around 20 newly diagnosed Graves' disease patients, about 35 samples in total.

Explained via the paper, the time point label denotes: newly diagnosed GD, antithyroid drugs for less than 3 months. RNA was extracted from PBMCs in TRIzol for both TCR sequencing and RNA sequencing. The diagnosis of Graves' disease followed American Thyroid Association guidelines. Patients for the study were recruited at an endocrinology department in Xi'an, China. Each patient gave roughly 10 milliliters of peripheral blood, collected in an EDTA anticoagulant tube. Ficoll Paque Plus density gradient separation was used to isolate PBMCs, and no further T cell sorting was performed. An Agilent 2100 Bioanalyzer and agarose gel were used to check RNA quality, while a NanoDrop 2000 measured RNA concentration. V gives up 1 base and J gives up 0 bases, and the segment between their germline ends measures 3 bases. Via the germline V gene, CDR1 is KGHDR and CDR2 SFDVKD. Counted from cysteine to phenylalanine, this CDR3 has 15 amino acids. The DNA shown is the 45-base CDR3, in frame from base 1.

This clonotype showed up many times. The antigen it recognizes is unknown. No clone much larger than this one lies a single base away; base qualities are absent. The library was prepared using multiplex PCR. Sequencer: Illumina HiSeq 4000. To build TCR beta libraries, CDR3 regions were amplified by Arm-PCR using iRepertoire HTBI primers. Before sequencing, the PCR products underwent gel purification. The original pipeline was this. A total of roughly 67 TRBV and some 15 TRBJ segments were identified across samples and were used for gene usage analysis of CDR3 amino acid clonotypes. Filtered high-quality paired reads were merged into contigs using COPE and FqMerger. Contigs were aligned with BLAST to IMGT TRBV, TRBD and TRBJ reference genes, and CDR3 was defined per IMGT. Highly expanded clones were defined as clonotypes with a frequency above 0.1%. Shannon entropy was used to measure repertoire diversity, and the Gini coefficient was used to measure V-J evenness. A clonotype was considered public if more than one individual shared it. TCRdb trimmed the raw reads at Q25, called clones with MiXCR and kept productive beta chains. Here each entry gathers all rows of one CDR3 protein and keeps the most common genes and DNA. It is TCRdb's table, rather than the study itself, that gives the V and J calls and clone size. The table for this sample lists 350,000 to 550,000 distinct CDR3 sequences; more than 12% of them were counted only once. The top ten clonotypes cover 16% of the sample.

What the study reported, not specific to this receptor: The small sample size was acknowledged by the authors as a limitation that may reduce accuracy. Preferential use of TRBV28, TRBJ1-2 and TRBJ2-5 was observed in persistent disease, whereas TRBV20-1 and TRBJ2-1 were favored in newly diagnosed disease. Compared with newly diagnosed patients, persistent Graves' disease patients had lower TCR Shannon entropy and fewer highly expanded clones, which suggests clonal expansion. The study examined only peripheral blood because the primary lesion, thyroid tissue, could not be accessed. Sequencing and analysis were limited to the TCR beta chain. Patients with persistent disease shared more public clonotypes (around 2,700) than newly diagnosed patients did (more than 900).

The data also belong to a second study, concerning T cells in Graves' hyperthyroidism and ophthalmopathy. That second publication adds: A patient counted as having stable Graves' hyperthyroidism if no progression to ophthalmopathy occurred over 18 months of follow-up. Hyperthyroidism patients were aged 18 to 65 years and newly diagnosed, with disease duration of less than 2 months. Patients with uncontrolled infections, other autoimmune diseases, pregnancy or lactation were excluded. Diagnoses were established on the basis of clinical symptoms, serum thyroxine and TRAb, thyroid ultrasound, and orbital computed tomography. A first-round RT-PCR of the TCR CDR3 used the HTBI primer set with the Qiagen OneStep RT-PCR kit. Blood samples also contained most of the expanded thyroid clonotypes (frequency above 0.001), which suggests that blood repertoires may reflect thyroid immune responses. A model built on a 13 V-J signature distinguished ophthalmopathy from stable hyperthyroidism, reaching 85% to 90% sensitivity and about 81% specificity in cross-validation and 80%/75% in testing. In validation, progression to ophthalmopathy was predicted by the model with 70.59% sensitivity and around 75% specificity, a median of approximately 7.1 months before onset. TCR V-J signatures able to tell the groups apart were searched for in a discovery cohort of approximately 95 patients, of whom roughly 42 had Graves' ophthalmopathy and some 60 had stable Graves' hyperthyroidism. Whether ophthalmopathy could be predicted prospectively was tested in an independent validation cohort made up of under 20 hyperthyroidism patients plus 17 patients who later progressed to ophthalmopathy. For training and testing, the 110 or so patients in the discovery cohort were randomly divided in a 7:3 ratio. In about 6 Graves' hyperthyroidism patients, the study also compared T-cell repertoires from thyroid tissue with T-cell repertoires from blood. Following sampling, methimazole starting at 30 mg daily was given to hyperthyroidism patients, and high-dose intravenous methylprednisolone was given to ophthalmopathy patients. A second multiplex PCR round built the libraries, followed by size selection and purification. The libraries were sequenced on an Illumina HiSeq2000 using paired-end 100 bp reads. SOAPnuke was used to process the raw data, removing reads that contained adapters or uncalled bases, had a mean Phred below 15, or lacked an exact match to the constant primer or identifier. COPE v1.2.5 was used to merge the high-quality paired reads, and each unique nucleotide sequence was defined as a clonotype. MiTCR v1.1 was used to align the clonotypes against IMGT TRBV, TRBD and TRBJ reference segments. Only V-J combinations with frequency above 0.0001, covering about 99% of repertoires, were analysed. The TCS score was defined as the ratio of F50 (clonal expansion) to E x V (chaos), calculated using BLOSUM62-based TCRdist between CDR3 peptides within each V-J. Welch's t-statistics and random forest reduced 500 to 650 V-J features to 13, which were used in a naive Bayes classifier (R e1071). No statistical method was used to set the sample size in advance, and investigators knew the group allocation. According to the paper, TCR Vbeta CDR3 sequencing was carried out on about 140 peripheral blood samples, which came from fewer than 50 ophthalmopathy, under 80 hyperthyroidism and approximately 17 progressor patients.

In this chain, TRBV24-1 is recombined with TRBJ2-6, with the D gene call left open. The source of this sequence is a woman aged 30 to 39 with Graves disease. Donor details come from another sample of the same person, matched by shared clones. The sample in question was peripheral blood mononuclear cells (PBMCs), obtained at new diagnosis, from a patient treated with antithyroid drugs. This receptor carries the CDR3 CATSDFPSGANVLTF. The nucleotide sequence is TGTGCCACCAGTGATTTCCCCTCTGGGGCCAACGTCCTGACTTTC.